This record looks at one TCR beta chain sequence and its context. Its antigen is unknown. These data belong to a study of OX40 agonist ivuxolimab in advanced cancers. Study-wide points: The CD4+ and CD8+ T cells in the blood had expanded clonally by week 6 at 0.1 to 3.0 mg/kg. In general, CD8+ T cells held more expanded clones than CD4+ did, on average.

Enrollment shut out patients with autoimmune disease history or systemic immunosuppression. Blood sampling took place at baseline, cycle 4 day 1, and cycle 7 day 1. The method was immunoSEQ multiplex PCR; TCRdb's version includes in-frame clones alone and lacks a portion of them. The sample has about 57,000 clones, 83% seen once; the top ten hold roughly 3.3%. The CDR3 extends over 15 amino acids. Trimming stripped 0 bases from V and 4 bases from J, with 13 bases between. Per germline, CDR1 SGHRS and CDR2 YFSETQ. The V call is TRBV5-1, the J call TRBJ1-1; tentative D call: TRBD1 (5 bases). This material consisted of CD4+ or CD8+ T cells sorted from blood, taken in a trial of the OX40 agonist ivuxolimab. The clonotype was recovered from an adult with an advanced solid tumor such as melanoma, head and neck, liver or kidney cancer. CDR3 residues: CASSLEAGLGTEAFF. The CDR3, as DNA: TGCGCCAGCAGCTTGGAGGCAGGGCTGGGCACTGAAGCTTTCTTT. The variable domain in full, with the rest retrieved from reference TRBV5-1 and TRBJ1-1, is KAGVTQTPRYLIKTRGQQVTLSCSPISGHRSVSWYQQTPGQGLQFLFEYFSETQRNKGNFPGRFSGRQFSNSRSEMNVSTLELGDSALYLCASSLEAGLGTEAFFGQGTRLTVV.